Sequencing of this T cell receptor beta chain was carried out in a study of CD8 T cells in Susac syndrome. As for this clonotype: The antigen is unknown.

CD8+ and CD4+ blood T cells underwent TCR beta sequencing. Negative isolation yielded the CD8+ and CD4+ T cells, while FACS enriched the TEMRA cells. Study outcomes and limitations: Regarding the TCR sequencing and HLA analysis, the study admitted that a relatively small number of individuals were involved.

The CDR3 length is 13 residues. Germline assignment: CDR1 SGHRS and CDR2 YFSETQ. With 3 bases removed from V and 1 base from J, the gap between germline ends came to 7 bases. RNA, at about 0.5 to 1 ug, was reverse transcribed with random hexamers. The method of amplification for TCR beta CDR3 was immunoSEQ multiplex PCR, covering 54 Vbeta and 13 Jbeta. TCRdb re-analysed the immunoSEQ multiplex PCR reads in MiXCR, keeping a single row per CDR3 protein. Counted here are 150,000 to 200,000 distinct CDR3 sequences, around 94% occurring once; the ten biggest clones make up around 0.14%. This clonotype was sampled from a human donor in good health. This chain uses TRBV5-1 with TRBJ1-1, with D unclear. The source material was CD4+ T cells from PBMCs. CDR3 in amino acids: CASSSDGNTEAFF. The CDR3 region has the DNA TGCGCCAGCAGCTCGGACGGGAACACTGAAGCTTTCTTT.